One sample yielded the 13 T cell receptor beta chains listed below, sequenced in a study of regulatory T cells in long-lasting Graves disease. Building of the TCR beta libraries involved iRepertoire HTBI primers and Arm-PCR of CDR3 regions. One entry per CDR3 protein results from TCRdb running MiXCR on the multiplex PCR reads. The sample consists of 360,000 or so distinct CDR3 sequences, 10% to 15% of them appearing once. Time point denoted: newly diagnosed GD, antithyroid drugs for less than 3 months. Following extraction of RNA from PBMCs, that RNA was used to make the TCR library. This sample was also put to use in a study of T cells in Graves' hyperthyroidism and ophthalmopathy.

Sequenced here: peripheral blood mononuclear cells (PBMCs), sampled at new diagnosis, from a patient treated with antithyroid drugs. Every receptor here comes from a woman in her late teens or twenties with Graves disease.

The sample holds a few counts of this clonotype. This may come from a read error, since a much larger clone is one base off. V usage is TRBV6-1 and J usage is TRBJ1-1, with D maybe TRBD1 (6 bases). Trimming removed 7 bases at V and 4 bases at J, with 22 bases between. CDR3 size: 16 residues. Germline lookup yields CDR1 MNHNS and CDR2 SASEGT. The CDR3 protein is CASITQRTAWGTEAFF. CDR3 DNA sequence: TGTGCCAGCATTACCCAACGGACAGCCTGGGGCACTGAAGCTTTCTTT.

This clonotype was seen many times. The chain carries TRBV18 and TRBJ2-3, with D unresolved. CDR3 length: 14 residues. V gave up 0 bases and J gave up 4 bases, with 8 bases separating them. Germline V lookup: CDR1 KGHSH, CDR2 LQKENI. The CDR3 bases are TGTGCCAGCTCACCACCGGGAAGCGCAGATACGCAGTATTTT. It translates to CASSPPGSADTQYF.

This clonotype was detected many times. This chain joins TRBV2 and TRBJ2-1, with TRBD1 matching over 9 bases. Trimming cost V 6 bases and J 6 bases; bases outside gene matches: 6. The germline V gene has CDR1 SNHLY and CDR2 FYNNEI. The CDR3 totals 14 residues. The CDR3 loop reads CASSPLQGANEQFF. The CDR3 DNA reads TGTGCCAGCAGCCCATTACAGGGGGCCAATGAGCAGTTCTTC.

In this sample, this clonotype turned up many times. Mismatch with germline at one junction end may stem from a read error. The chain couples TRBV7-8 to TRBJ2-7, with 8 bases matching TRBD2. The CDR3 consists of 15 residues. Germline loops: CDR1 SGHVS, CDR2 FQNEAQ. The CDR3 spells CASSRSGGGSSEQYF. As DNA, the CDR3 is TGTGCCAGCAGCCGTTCGGGGGGGGGCTCCTCCGAGCAGTACTTC.

This chain joins TRBV7-6 and TRBJ1-1; 7 bases agree with TRBD1. The CDR3 loop spans 14 amino acids. Trimming took 5 bases from V and 7 from J; bases not matched to a gene: 10. Germline assignment: CDR1 SGHVS and CDR2 FNYEAQ. CDR3 DNA: TGTGCCAGCAGCCGTGAAGGGGGCCGGGGTGAAGCTTTCTTT. Translating gives CASSREGGRGEAFF.

This clonotype was detected ten times or more. CDR3 in DNA: TGTGCCAGCACCCAAGGGGACAGTTACACAAACACTGAAGCTTTCTTT. Protein sequence: CASTQGDSYTNTEAFF. V usage is TRBV6-1 and J usage is TRBJ1-1; TRBD1 aligns across 7 bases. CDR1 and CDR2 from the germline V gene are MNHNS and SASEGT. J gave up 2 bases and V 7 bases, and 13 bases lay outside the gene matches. CDR3 length: 16 residues.

This clonotype showed up many times. The chain recombines TRBV18 with TRBJ2-7, with 14 bases that match TRBD2. The J segment lost 0 bases and the V segment lost 1 base, leaving 2 bases of the junction unmatched. CDR1 and CDR2 from the germline V gene are KGHSH and LQKENI. CDR3 length: 17 residues. The DNA for the CDR3 is TGTGCCAGCTCACCACGACTAGCGGGAGGGACCTCCTACGAGCAGTACTTC. It is translated as CASSPRLAGGTSYEQYF.

This clonotype was recorded once. This chain joins TRBV7-2 and TRBJ2-4, with D possibly TRBD2 on 7 matching bases. Germline V lookup: CDR1 SGHTA, CDR2 FQGNSA. The CDR3 length is 16 residues. Trimming cost V 1 base and J 4 bases, with 14 bases left between them. CDR3 DNA: TGTGCCAGCAGCTTAGGGGGGGGCACTAGTAAAAACATTCAGTACTTC. Its protein product is CASSLGGGTSKNIQYF. The variable domain in full, with the rest retrieved from reference TRBV7-2 and TRBJ2-4, is GAGVSQSPSNKVTEKGKDVELRCDPISGHTALYWYRQSLGQGLEFLIYFQGNSAPDKSGLPSDRFSAERTGGSVSTLTIQRTQQEDSAVYLCASSLGGGTSKNIQYFGAGTRLSVL.

This clonotype came up many times. The chain recombines TRBV5-1 with TRBJ2-7; a possible D gene is TRBD2 (6 bases). This CDR3 region has 16 residues. Germline V CDR1 and CDR2: SGHRS, YFSETQ. Deletions cut 5 bases from V and 1 base from J, with 19 bases between. The DNA for the CDR3 is TGCGCCAGCAGGAGTGGAGGGGATCTTAAGTCCTACGAGCAGTACTTC. It translates to CASRSGGDLKSYEQYF.

This clonotype was detected ten times or more. The CDR3 sequence: CASSLGFGETQYF. For the CDR3, the DNA is TGTGCCAGCAGCTTGGGGTTTGGGGAGACCCAGTACTTC. The gene calls are TRBV7-9 and TRBJ2-5; no clear D. CDR3 size: 13 residues. Germline V gene lookup returns CDR1 SEHNR and CDR2 FQNEAQ (reference sequence). V lost 3 bases and J 5 bases, leaving 10 bases between the germline ends.

This clonotype came up many times. The chain recombines TRBV27 with TRBJ2-1, with TRBD2 matching over 9 bases. The CDR3 consists of 16 residues. Germline V CDR1 and CDR2: MNHEY, SMNVEV (reference sequence). Germline trimming cut 5 bases from V and 6 bases from J; bases unmatched to any gene: 11. In DNA form, the CDR3 reads TGTGCCAGCAGTCCCCTCCCGCGGGGGGGCCGCAATGAGCAGTTCTTC. Protein product: CASSPLPRGGRNEQFF.

Ten or more counts support this clonotype. The rearrangement links TRBV3-1 to TRBJ2-2, with D uncertain. Germline assignment: CDR1 LGHDT and CDR2 YNNKEL (reference sequence). The CDR3 extends over 12 amino acids. V lost 3 bases and J lost 2, with 1 base in between. The chain's CDR3 is CASSHNTGELFF. For the CDR3, the DNA is TGTGCCAGCAGCCATAACACCGGGGAGCTGTTTTTT.

Concerning this clonotype: A much more abundant neighbour one base away suggests this may be a read error. The chain couples TRBV10-3 to TRBJ2-1; a possible D gene is TRBD2 (6 bases). CDR1 ENHRY and CDR2 SYGVKD come from the germline V gene. CDR3 length: 13 residues. The CDR3 nucleotides read TGTGCCATCAGTGTAGGACTACCGAATGATCAGTTCTTC. This translates into CAISVGLPNDQFF.